Following are 29 T cell receptor beta chains from one sample sequenced in a study of early T cells in non-severe SARS-CoV-2 infection. TCRdb re-derived calls from the 5' RACE reads in MiXCR, one entry per CDR3 protein. The table has about 27,000 distinct CDR3 sequences, around 3% seen once. Sequencing used whole blood. These receptors were obtained from an adult who was a healthcare worker with PCR-confirmed SARS-CoV-2 infection or an uninfected control (not recorded which).

CDR3 sequence reads: CASSPRTSANYGYTF. The CDR3 DNA reads as TGTGCCAGCAGTCCGAGGACATCAGCTAACTATGGCTACACCTTC. The chain links TRBV12-3 or TRBV12-4 to TRBJ1-2, with TRBD1 as a possible D gene (5 bases). The CDR3 totals 15 residues. The ends were cut back, 5 bases at V and 0 bases at J, with 13 bases in the middle.

V usage is TRBV7-3 and J usage is TRBJ1-3; 8 positions match TRBD1. The CDR3 covers 14 residues. V dropped 5 bases and J dropped 2; count of bases not matched to a gene: 2. Germline lookup yields CDR1 SGHTA and CDR2 FQGTGA. Here the CDR3 reads CASSQQGAGNTIYF. The CDR3 region has the DNA TGTGCCAGCAGCCAACAGGGGGCTGGAAACACCATATATTTT. Variable domain in full (rest from reference TRBV7-3 and TRBJ1-3): GAGVSQTPSNKVTEKGKYVELRCDPISGHTALYWYRQSLGQGPEFLIYFQGTGAADDSGLPNDRFFAVRPEGSVSTLKIQRTERGDSAVYLCASSQQGAGNTIYFGEGSWLTVV.

This clonotype was seen ten or more times. The chain recombines TRBV5-1 with TRBJ2-3, with 11 positions matching TRBD1. The CDR3 has 15 amino acids. Trimming took 3 bases from V and 5 from J; bases not matched to a gene: 5. Germline V CDR1 and CDR2: SGHRS, YFSETQ. The CDR3 coding sequence is TGCGCCAGCAGCTCCGGACAGGGGGCGCGAGATACGCAGTATTTT. Translating gives CASSSGQGARDTQYF.

The rearrangement links TRBV7-6 to TRBJ2-2; no definite D call. CDR3 length equals 15 residues. Trimming removed 1 base at V and 4 bases at J, with 10 bases between. Germline-derived CDR1 and CDR2 are SGHVS and FNYEAQ. CDR3 sequence reads: CASSLDVLITGELFF. In DNA, the CDR3 is TGTGCCAGCAGCTTAGATGTGCTGATCACCGGGGAGCTGTTTTTT.

This clonotype was counted ten times or more. The rearrangement uses TRBV2 and TRBJ1-6, with 11 bases aligning to TRBD1. The CDR3 totals 17 residues. Germline V lookup: CDR1 SNHLY, CDR2 FYNNEI. The trim removed 6 bases at V and 6 bases at J, leaving 10 bases unmatched. In DNA form, the CDR3 reads TGTGCCAGCAGCATCACGATCGGGACAGGGGGTAATTCACCCCTCCACTTT. It is translated as CASSITIGTGGNSPLHF.

This clonotype was found many times. The chain carries TRBV19 and TRBJ2-7; D unclear. V shed 2 bases and J shed 4 bases, with 18 bases lying between them. Germline V lookup: CDR1 LNHDA, CDR2 SQIVND (reference sequence). CDR3 length: 16 residues. For the CDR3, the DNA is TGTGCCAGTAGTATAAGTGCAGGTACCTCATTTTACGAGCAGTACGTC. Protein: CASSISAGTSFYEQYV.

This chain links TRBV9 with TRBJ1-6; D may be TRBD1 (6 bases). Trimming stripped 3 bases from V and 7 bases from J, with 11 bases between. CDR3 length equals 14 residues. The germline gives CDR1 SGDLS, CDR2 YYNGEE. The CDR3 DNA sequence: TGTGCCAGCAGCGAAGGGGGGCGGAATTCACCCCTCCACTTT. As protein: CASSEGGRNSPLHF.

This clonotype has ten or more counts. The chain carries TRBV5-4 and TRBJ2-7; D is undetermined. V lost 4 bases and J lost 1, with 15 bases in between. The CDR3 contains 15 residues. Per the germline V gene, CDR1 is SGHNT and CDR2 is YYREEE (reference sequence). The CDR3 reads CASSPSGRDSYEQYV. CDR3 DNA: TGTGCCAGCAGCCCATCAGGCCGTGATTCCTACGAGCAGTACGTC.

There are a few counts of this clonotype. This chain connects TRBV15 to TRBJ2-7; D call uncertain. Germline V CDR1 and CDR2: LNHNV, YYDKDF (reference sequence). Trimming shortened V by 6 bases and J by 2 bases, and 20 bases separated the two germline ends. The CDR3 extends over 16 amino acids. CDR3: CATSETFETDPYEQYV. DNA for the CDR3: TGTGCCACCAGTGAGACATTTGAAACAGACCCCTACGAGCAGTACGTC.

This clonotype was detected ten times or more. The rearrangement links TRBV5-6 to TRBJ1-2; D gene uncertain. The CDR3 has 14 residues. Trimming cost V 4 bases and J 6 bases, with 16 bases left between them. From germline, CDR1 is SGHDT and CDR2 YYEEEE. The CDR3 DNA is TGTGCCAGCAGCCACTACTCGAGAAGCGATGGCTACACCTTC. Its protein product is CASSHYSRSDGYTF.

In its sample, this clonotype was seen many times. This chain joins TRBV7-2 and TRBJ1-1; maybe TRBD1 (6 bases). The CDR3 consists of 14 residues. Trimming stripped 5 bases from V and 4 bases from J, with 14 bases between. The germline V gene encodes CDR1 SGHTA and CDR2 FQGNSA. CDR3 sequence reads: CASSTHRESTEAFF. The CDR3 bases are TGTGCCAGCAGCACCCACAGGGAGTCCACTGAAGCTTTCTTT.

This clonotype was recorded many times. DNA of the CDR3: TGTGCCAGCAGCTTATATCCTCAGGGCCGGGACACTGGAAACACCATATATTTT. Its translation: CASSLYPQGRDTGNTIYF. V gene TRBV7-3 combines with J gene TRBJ1-3; perhaps TRBD1 as D (6 bases). V lost 2 bases to trimming and J lost 2 bases, with 19 bases between them. The CDR3 covers 18 residues. Germline values: CDR1 SGHTA, CDR2 FQGTGA.

The chain has TRBV15 and TRBJ2-3; D is unresolved. The CDR3 contains 13 residues. Looked up from germline, CDR1 is LNHNV and CDR2 is YYDKDF (reference sequence). Trimming cost V 4 bases and J 3 bases, with 8 bases left between them. CDR3 DNA sequence: TGTGCCACCAGCATCCACCTTACAGATACGCAGTATTTT. Protein product: CATSIHLTDTQYF.

This clonotype has at least ten counts. The chain recombines TRBV7-2 with TRBJ2-5, with 7 bases that match TRBD2. V was pared by 1 base and J by 1 base, with 3 bases of the junction left unmatched. The germline CDR1 and CDR2 sequences are SGHTA and FQGNSA. The CDR3 has 15 amino acids. CDR3 in DNA: TGTGCCAGCAGCTTAGGGCGGGGGACCCAAGAGACCCAGTACTTC. Its protein product is CASSLGRGTQETQYF.

This clonotype was observed at least ten times. The gene calls are TRBV6-6 and TRBJ1-3, with a tentative D call TRBD1 (6 bases). The length of the CDR3 is 15 residues. Germline loops: CDR1 MNHNY, CDR2 SVGAGI (reference sequence). Trimming stripped 0 bases from V and 8 bases from J, with 14 bases between. The CDR3 here is CASSYSPGEVDTIYF. The CDR3 nucleotides read TGTGCCAGCAGTTACTCTCCAGGGGAGGTTGACACCATATATTTT.

This clonotype has at least ten counts. The chain recombines TRBV4-2 with TRBJ2-3; 12 bases agree with TRBD2. The germline V gene encodes CDR1 LGHNA and CDR2 YNFKEQ. V gave up 0 bases and J gave up 2 bases; unmatched junction bases: 12. This CDR3 is 20 amino acids long. CDR3 bases: TGTGCCAGCAGCCAAGATACTTGGCCTAGCGGGGGGGCACTCACAGATACGCAGTATTTT. This codes for CASSQDTWPSGGALTDTQYF.

This clonotype was observed a few times. V usage is TRBV9 and J usage is TRBJ2-4; 8 positions agree with TRBD1. CDR1 and CDR2 (germline): SGDLS, YYNGEE. The CDR3 has 15 amino acids. V shed 3 bases, J shed 3 bases, and the junction held 5 bases outside the gene matches. This CDR3 reads CASSARTGGKNIQYF. The CDR3 DNA follows: TGTGCCAGCAGCGCTCGTACAGGGGGCAAAAACATTCAGTACTTC.

This clonotype came up many times. This chain connects TRBV3-1 to TRBJ2-7; 8 nucleotides match TRBD2. Germline V gives CDR1 LGHDT, CDR2 YNNKEL (reference sequence). The CDR3 sequence is 16 residues long. The trim removed 0 bases at V and 2 bases at J, leaving 6 bases unmatched. The CDR3 loop is CASSQDREGPTYEQYV. The CDR3 nucleotides read TGTGCCAGCAGCCAAGATCGGGAGGGGCCAACCTACGAGCAGTACGTC.

This clonotype occurred many times. This chain links TRBV2 with TRBJ1-1; D gene uncertain. Trimming left V 1 base short and J 2 bases short, with 8 bases between. Germline CDR1 SNHLY, CDR2 FYNNEI. The CDR3 covers 14 residues. This chain's CDR3 is CASSEGPGNTEAFF. The CDR3 DNA reads as TGTGCCAGCAGTGAAGGGCCAGGCAACACTGAAGCTTTCTTT.

This clonotype has at least ten counts. V gene TRBV6-5 combines with J gene TRBJ1-6; the match to TRBD1 covers 9 bases. The V gene's germline CDR1 is MNHEY and CDR2 SVGAGI. This CDR3 region has 16 residues. The ends lost 6 bases at V and 7 bases at J; junction bases unmatched: 10. CDR3 amino acids: CASSKTGTGSNSPLHF. DNA of the CDR3: TGTGCCAGCAGCAAAACCGGGACAGGGTCCAATTCACCCCTCCACTTT.

This clonotype came up many times. V usage is TRBV2 and J usage is TRBJ1-6; tentatively, D is TRBD1 (5 bases). Trimming took 8 bases from V and 10 from J, leaving 15 bases between them. The CDR3 has 13 amino acids. The V gene's germline CDR1 is SNHLY and CDR2 FYNNEI. The CDR3 loop is CASYPGQGSPLHF. CDR3 sequence (DNA): TGTGCCAGCTATCCGGGCCAGGGATCACCCCTCCACTTT.

This clonotype has only a few counts. The chain recombines TRBV6-6 with TRBJ1-2; tentatively, D is TRBD1 (5 bases). Trimming took 10 bases from V and 5 from J, leaving 14 bases between them. The CDR3 runs 12 residues. Germline CDR1 is MNHNY and CDR2 is SVGAGI (reference sequence). The CDR3 is CATIQATYGYTF. The CDR3 DNA reads TGTGCCACCATACAGGCGACTTATGGCTACACCTTC.

Many counts were recorded for this clonotype. The chain links TRBV3-1 to TRBJ2-2; D ambiguous. The V and J ends lost 4 bases and 4 bases respectively, with 10 bases between them. CDR3 size: 14 residues. Germline CDR1 LGHDT, CDR2 YNNKEL (reference sequence). The CDR3 loop is CASSRVGTTGELFF. The CDR3 nucleotides read TGTGCCAGCAGCCGCGTCGGAACCACCGGGGAGCTGTTTTTT.

This clonotype occurred many times. The V gene is TRBV7-8, the J gene TRBJ2-2; D call uncertain. V lost 7 bases to trimming and J lost 2 bases, with 2 bases between them. The CDR3 runs 11 residues. From germline, CDR1 is SGHVS and CDR2 FQNEAQ. CDR3 region: CASTNTGELFF. Written as DNA, the CDR3 is TGTGCCAGCACAAACACCGGGGAGCTGTTTTTT.

This clonotype was seen at least ten times. The V and J genes are TRBV20-1 and TRBJ1-4, with 7 nucleotides matching TRBD1. The germline V gene has CDR1 DFQATT and CDR2 SNEGSKA (reference sequence). After removal of 5 bases from V and 10 bases from J, the junction contained 13 bases not matched to a gene. The CDR3 has 14 residues. The CDR3 sequence is CSASQQGPRGKLFF. The CDR3, as DNA: TGCAGTGCTTCTCAACAGGGGCCGAGGGGAAAACTGTTTTTT.

This clonotype was counted many times. The genes are TRBV5-1 and TRBJ2-5; 7 positions agree with TRBD1. Trimming took 2 bases from V and 4 from J; bases not matched to a gene: 2. The V gene's germline CDR1 is SGHRS and CDR2 YFSETQ. This CDR3 is 13 amino acids long. The CDR3 protein is CASSLRTGETQYF. The CDR3, as DNA: TGCGCCAGCAGCTTACGGACAGGAGAGACCCAGTACTTC.

This clonotype was recorded many times. V is TRBV27 and J is TRBJ1-5; D perhaps matches TRBD1 (5 bases). V lost 5 bases, J lost 4 bases, and 12 bases lay in between. The CDR3 totals 14 residues. Germline V gene data show CDR1 as MNHEY and CDR2 as SMNVEV (reference sequence). The CDR3: CASSGRGKNQPQHF. CDR3 bases: TGTGCCAGCAGTGGACGGGGGAAGAATCAGCCCCAGCATTTT.

A few counts support this clonotype. The V call is TRBV10-1, the J call TRBJ2-3; 8 bases align to TRBD1. Germline values: CDR1 WNHNN, CDR2 SYGVQD (reference sequence). V lost 0 bases and J lost 2; bases outside the gene matches: 4. The CDR3 is made up of 16 amino acids. In DNA, the CDR3 is TGCGCCAGCAGTGAGTCCGGGACAGGATTCACAGATACGCAGTATTTT. As protein: CASSESGTGFTDTQYF.

The sample holds many counts of this clonotype. The chain uses TRBV4-1 and TRBJ1-2; tentative D call: TRBD1 (6 bases). The germline gives CDR1 MGHRA, CDR2 YSYEKL. V was cut by 8 bases and J by 0 bases, with 16 bases left in between. This CDR3 is built from 15 residues. CDR3 DNA: TGCGCCAGCTCGAGGGGGGTTCAAGCTAACTATGGCTACACCTTC. Amino acid sequence: CASSRGVQANYGYTF.